Listed below are T cell receptor beta chains from one sample, sequenced in a study of technical replicates of blood from a few donors. The assay was immunoSEQ multiplex PCR, and TCRdb's table has in-frame clones only and misses some. The sample records 70,000 to 85,000 clones, about 90% being singletons. Sequences were obtained from T cells isolated from PBMCs. These receptors were taken from a human donor in good health. Both conserved end residues are part of each CDR3. A D gene is named only where the DNA matches it firmly.

V gene	D gene	CDR3 protein
TRBV5-1	TRBD2	CASSPLGLAGGPNEQYF
TRBV29-1	TRBD2	CSGQGFSGRVLNEQFF
TRBV28	TRBD2	CASSPGGSYEQYF
TRBV12-5	NA	CASGFSPQGSPDGNTIYF
TRBV6-6	NA	CASSHLAHNEQFF
TRBV19	NA	CASRLALGRIHQPQHF
TRBV28	NA	CASTTGISYEQYF
TRBV7-8	NA	CASSLNRTTYGYTF
TRBV11-2	NA	CASSLVASSYNSPLHF
TRBV28	NA	CASRDTGELFF
TRBV28	NA	CASIEGSNNEQFF
TRBV7-2	NA	CASSLTQVPGDTQYF
TRBV9	TRBD1	CASSANQGQPGFYGYTF
TRBV5-6	NA	CASSFGLLRNYGYTF
TRBV6-5	NA	CASSLNPSTDTQYF
TRBV19	NA	CASSRPGTRDSNQPQHF
TRBV5-1	TRBD1	CASSLVTGGPYEQYF
TRBV5-6	NA	CASSSRGGRGYTF
TRBV27	NA	CASSLWRETETQYF
TRBV27	NA	CASSLAGDPWGYTF
TRBV27	NA	CASSPGFNEQFF
TRBV11-3	NA	CASSPFGQPGEQYF
TRBV19	TRBD1	CASSIGTGQSYEQYF
TRBV19	TRBD1	CASSTPTGGYSGANVLTF
TRBV28	NA	CASTPNRYNQPQHF
TRBV25-1	NA	CASRDPAGDQETQYF
TRBV4-1	TRBD1	CASSRGQGADYNSPLHF
TRBV18	NA	CASSRSGWGETQYF
TRBV4-1	TRBD2	CASSQPKLGSGFTDEQFF
TRBV13	NA	CASSGDKVNYGYTF
TRBV27	TRBD1	CASSFGQGSFTEAFF
TRBV10-1	NA	CASSESDRDNYTF
TRBV2	TRBD2	CASSGTSGGDTQYF
TRBV27	TRBD1	CASSIGTGRTFEAFF
TRBV2	TRBD1	CASRIAQGAAEAFF
TRBV2	TRBD1	CASSEWGQGSYEQYF
TRBV7-2	NA	CASSLTRRGYEQFF
TRBV6-5	TRBD1	CASSTGQGIRDEQFF
TRBV2	NA	CASSGGSVGGSPLHF
TRBV2	NA	CASSEQGLGSGNTIYF
TRBV19	NA	CASSFGTTGAGYTF
TRBV10-1	NA	CASSDRLGDQLGTQYF
TRBV28	TRBD2	CASSRTSGGQETQYF
TRBV5-1	NA	CASSVIGPYTDTQYF
TRBV5-1	TRBD1	CASSNDRGSTEAFF
TRBV7-6	NA	CASSDTSLLEQYF
TRBV5-1	TRBD1	CASSLTGDSNQPQHF
TRBV27	NA	CASSFRQDTISYNEQFF
TRBV5-8	NA	CASSLDRNQPQHF
TRBV28	NA	CASSLPGSLDTQYF
TRBV19	TRBD1	CASSGTANTGELFF
TRBV6-5	NA	CASSYVGPGSLYGYTF
TRBV11-2	NA	CASSSRGRDSLPYEQYF